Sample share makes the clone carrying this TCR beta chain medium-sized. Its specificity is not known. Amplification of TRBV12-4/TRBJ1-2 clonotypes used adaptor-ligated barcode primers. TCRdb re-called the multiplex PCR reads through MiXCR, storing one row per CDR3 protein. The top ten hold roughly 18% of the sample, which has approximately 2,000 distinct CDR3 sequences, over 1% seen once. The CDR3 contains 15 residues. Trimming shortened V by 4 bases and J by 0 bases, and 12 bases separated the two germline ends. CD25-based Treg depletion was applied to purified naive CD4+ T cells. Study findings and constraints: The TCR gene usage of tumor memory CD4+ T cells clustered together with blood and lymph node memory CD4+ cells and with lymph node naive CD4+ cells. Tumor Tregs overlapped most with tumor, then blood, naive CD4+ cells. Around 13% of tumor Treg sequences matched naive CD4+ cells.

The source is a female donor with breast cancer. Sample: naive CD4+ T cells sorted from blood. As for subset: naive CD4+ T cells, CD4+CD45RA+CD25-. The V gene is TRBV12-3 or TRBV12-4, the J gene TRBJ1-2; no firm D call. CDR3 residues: CASSYNTDPNYGYTF. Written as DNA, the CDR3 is TGTGCCAGCAGTTATAACACTGACCCTAACTATGGCTACACCTTC.